This T cell receptor beta chain is from a study of OX40 agonist ivuxolimab in advanced cancers. Looking at the study overall: At 0.01 to 10 mg/kg, ivuxolimab was administered intravenously to patients every 2 weeks.

This clone occurred once. Its cognate antigen is unknown. Study-wide results and caveats: Some patients who did not respond also had low normalized T-cell clonal expansion. Among the lowest levels of clonal expansion were found in partial responders at 0.1-3.0 mg/kg.

TCRdb keeps only in-frame clones here, not all; method: immunoSEQ multiplex PCR. The sample has about 80,000 clones, around 86% seen once. CDR1 and CDR2 from the germline V gene are LNHNV and YYDKDF (reference sequence). The ends were cut back, 0 bases at V and 2 bases at J, with 8 bases in the middle. This CDR3 comprises 15 residues. J is TRBJ2-4 and V is TRBV15; D remains ambiguous. The source was CD4+ or CD8+ T cells sorted from blood, collected in a trial of the OX40 agonist ivuxolimab. The source is an adult with an advanced solid tumor such as melanoma, head and neck, liver or kidney cancer. The CDR3 protein is CATSRDPPPKNIQYF. The CDR3, as DNA: TGTGCCACCAGCAGAGATCCCCCCCCCAAAAACATTCAGTACTTC.